This T cell receptor (beta chain) originates from a study of cytomegalovirus exposure and HLA in healthy donors. The CDR3 contains 15 residues. Trimming stripped 1 base from V and 8 bases from J, with 17 bases between. The germline V gene encodes CDR1 MGHDK and CDR2 SYGVNS. The primer mix had 60 Vbeta and 13 Jbeta primers. Clones were read by immunoSEQ multiplex PCR, and TCRdb kept only the in-frame ones, dropping some. The sample yields 160,000 or so clones, 80% seen once. The chain has TRBV25-1 and TRBJ1-2, with a tentative D call TRBD1 (5 bases). The sequence derives from a man aged 30 to 45 in good health and CMV-seronegative. Source material: PBMCs. The CDR3 DNA is TGTGCCAGCAGTGAATCTAGAGCCAGGGTGGGCGGCTACACCTTC. Its protein product is CASSESRARVGGYTF.